The 6 T cell receptor beta chains below come from one sample, sequenced in a study of early T cells in non-severe SARS-CoV-2 infection (dated by TCRdb to the early 2020s). Library preparation employed 5' RACE. The instrument given in TCRdb is NextSeq 500. The raw public data were reprocessed by TCRdb itself: fastp quality trimming at Q25, MiXCR clonotype calling, in-frame beta chains only. Under each unique CDR3 protein, matching rows form one entry showing the most common genes and DNA. Here the sample has fewer than 130,000 distinct CDR3 sequences; roughly an eighth occur a single time. The top ten clones comprise about 3.8% of the sample. The sample consisted of whole blood, taken at baseline. These receptor sequences come from an adult who was a healthcare worker with PCR-confirmed SARS-CoV-2 infection or an uninfected control (not recorded which).

The V call is TRBV5-1, the J call TRBJ1-1; D not resolved. This CDR3 has 15 residues. Germline CDR1 SGHRS, CDR2 YFSETQ. V dropped 1 base and J dropped 3 bases, with 13 bases sitting between them. The DNA of the CDR3 is TGCGCCAGCAGCTTGCAGGCCCACGGGGACACTGAAGCTTTCTTT. Translating gives CASSLQAHGDTEAFF.

V is TRBV27 and J is TRBJ2-7; D possibly corresponds to TRBD1 (6 bases). V shed 0 bases and J shed 3 bases, with 15 bases lying between them. Germline CDR1 reads MNHEY; CDR2 reads SMNVEV (reference sequence). CDR3 length: 16 residues. This chain's CDR3 is CASSLSRGQHFYEQYF. In nucleotides, the CDR3 is TGTGCCAGCAGTTTATCGCGCGGACAGCACTTCTACGAGCAGTACTTC.

In this sample, this clonotype turned up a few times. The chain recombines TRBV3-1 with TRBJ2-7; possibly TRBD1 or TRBD2 for D (5 bases each). Germline assignment: CDR1 LGHDT and CDR2 YNNKEL (reference sequence). The CDR3 totals 15 residues. V was clipped by 4 bases and J by 2 bases, with 15 bases between them. In nucleotides, the CDR3 is TGTGCCAGCAGCCCGGCCGGGACGGTGACCTACGAGCAGTACTTC. Translation: CASSPAGTVTYEQYF.

The rearrangement joins TRBV19 to TRBJ1-5; 7 bases match TRBD1. Germline CDR1 reads LNHDA; CDR2 reads SQIVND (reference sequence). The CDR3 extends over 15 amino acids. V shed 6 bases, J shed 4 bases, and the junction held 9 bases outside the gene matches. Here the CDR3 reads CASRTTGVGNQPQHF. The CDR3 bases are TGTGCCAGTAGGACAACAGGGGTAGGGAATCAGCCCCAGCATTTT.

This clonotype was observed a few times. The chain has TRBV25-1 and TRBJ2-2, with 8 nucleotides matching TRBD1. Trimming took 6 bases from V and 1 from J; bases not matched to a gene: 1. Germline V lookup: CDR1 MGHDK, CDR2 SYGVNS. CDR3 length: 14 residues. The CDR3 reads CASRDRVNTGELFF. The CDR3 nucleotides are TGTGCCAGCAGGGACAGGGTGAACACCGGGGAGCTGTTTTTT.

This clonotype was recorded a few times. The rearrangement joins TRBV12-3 or TRBV12-4 to TRBJ1-4; D is undetermined. This CDR3 has 14 residues. The V end lost 3 bases, the J end lost 3 bases, and 8 bases lay between the germline ends. CDR3 residues: CASSLRRSNEKLFF. The CDR3 region has the DNA TGTGCCAGCAGTTTGAGGCGTTCTAATGAAAAACTGTTTTTT.